A selection of T cell receptor beta chains follows, all from one sample in a study of beta chain features in type 1 diabetes. Using immunoSEQ multiplex PCR, the repertoire was profiled, and TCRdb retains in-frame clones only, with some absent. The sample has about 170,000 clones; approximately 7.8% are singletons. Material for sequencing was central memory CD4+ T cells from blood. These receptors were obtained from a middle-aged woman with type 1 diabetes. Each CDR3 is given with its conserved first and last residue. D genes are given only for firm matches. Clone sizes are given selectively: once, few, many, or a class where the clone is expanded.

V gene,D gene,clone size,J gene,CDR3 protein,CDR3 DNA
TRBV29-1,.,many,TRBJ2-5,CSVDSHLRPGETQYF,TGCAGCGTTGATAGCCACCTACGCCCCGGGGAGACCCAGTACTTC
TRBV7-9,.,.,TRBJ1-3,CASSLRRSGNTIYF,TGTGCCAGCAGCTTACGTCGCTCTGGAAACACCATATATTTT
TRBV30,.,few,TRBJ1-3,CACVPAGNTIYF,TGTGCCTGCGTACCGGCTGGAAACACCATATATTTT
TRBV18,.,few,TRBJ2-7,CASSPSGTRDEQYF,TGTGCCAGCTCACCATCCGGGACACGCGACGAGCAGTACTTC
TRBV5-4,.,.,TRBJ2-7,CASSFLSSYEQYF,TGTGCCAGCAGCTTTCTAAGCTCCTACGAGCAGTACTTC
TRBV7-9,.,few,TRBJ2-5,CASSLGSSGTQYF,TGTGCCAGCAGCTTAGGATCGAGTGGGACCCAGTACTTC
TRBV7-2,TRBD2,.,TRBJ2-7,CASSLVAGGDYEQYF,TGTGCCAGCAGCTTAGTAGCGGGAGGGGACTACGAGCAGTACTTC
TRBV7-2,TRBD1,.,TRBJ1-1,CASSTTGDEAFF,TGTGCCAGCAGCACGACAGGGGACGAAGCTTTCTTT
TRBV15,.,many,TRBJ2-1,CATLGGGVAEQFF,TGTGCCACCCTGGGAGGAGGAGTCGCAGAGCAGTTCTTC
TRBV9,TRBD1,.,TRBJ1-2,CASSVEAQGALGYTF,TGTGCCAGCAGCGTAGAGGCACAGGGGGCGCTGGGCTACACCTTC
TRBV14,TRBD1,few,TRBJ1-2,CASSQVGTGGNGYTF,TGTGCCAGCAGCCAAGTAGGCACAGGGGGCAATGGCTACACCTTC
TRBV18,.,few,TRBJ2-1,CASSPPPGLFHNEQFF,TGTGCCAGCTCACCTCCTCCGGGACTCTTTCACAATGAGCAGTTCTTC
TRBV11-2,TRBD1,.,TRBJ2-3,CASSLDRGPNFF,TGTGCCAGCAGCTTGGACAGGGGTCCGAACTTTTTT
TRBV19,.,.,TRBJ2-1,CASSIVEAGANEQFF,TGTGCCAGTAGTATAGTTGAGGCGGGTGCCAATGAGCAGTTCTTC
TRBV7-9,.,.,TRBJ1-3,CASSQEGGTNTIYF,TGTGCCAGCAGCCAAGAGGGAGGGACAAACACCATATATTTT
TRBV30,TRBD1,.,TRBJ1-1,CAWSTGTGVRAFF,TGTGCCTGGAGTACCGGGACAGGAGTTAGAGCTTTCTTT
TRBV5-1,TRBD2,.,TRBJ2-3,CASSPRTSGATDTQYF,TGCGCCAGCAGCCCCCGGACTAGCGGGGCCACAGATACGCAGTATTTT
TRBV7-3,.,.,TRBJ1-1,CASSLISGRTEAFF,TGTGCCAGCAGCTTAATCTCGGGTAGGACTGAAGCTTTCTTT
TRBV28,TRBD1,.,TRBJ2-2,CASSLWSTGGNTGELFF,TGTGCCAGCAGTTTATGGTCGACAGGGGGCAACACCGGGGAGCTGTTTTTT
TRBV11-3,.,few,TRBJ2-3,CASSAQPGDTQYF,TGTGCCAGCAGCGCCCAACCAGGGGATACGCAGTATTTT
TRBV16,TRBD1,few,TRBJ2-7,CASSTSPGQGIYEQYF,TGTGCCAGCAGCACTTCACCGGGACAGGGAATCTACGAGCAGTACTTC
TRBV6-6,.,.,TRBJ2-7,CASRRTYEQYF,TGTGCCAGCAGGAGGACCTACGAGCAGTACTTC
TRBV5-6,TRBD1,.,TRBJ1-2,CASSPTGTGEGGYTF,TGTGCCAGCAGCCCTACCGGGACAGGGGAGGGTGGCTACACCTTC
TRBV7-6,.,.,TRBJ2-3,CASSLYTDTQYF,TGTGCCAGCAGCTTATACACAGATACGCAGTATTTT
TRBV5-1,.,.,TRBJ1-1,CASSTQGGNTEAFF,TGCGCCAGCAGCACCCAGGGCGGGAACACTGAAGCTTTCTTT
TRBV4-1,.,few,TRBJ2-3,CASSQDITDTQYF,TGCGCCAGCAGCCAAGATATTACAGATACGCAGTATTTT
TRBV7-9,.,.,TRBJ2-1,CASSLAIRYNEQFF,TGTGCCAGCAGCTTAGCTATCCGGTACAATGAGCAGTTCTTC
TRBV5-6,.,.,TRBJ1-6,CASRSNGNSPLHF,TGTGCCAGCCGCTCTAACGGGAATTCACCCCTCCACTTT
TRBV28,.,.,TRBJ2-2,CASVRRGPNTGELFF,TGTGCCAGTGTACGGCGGGGCCCGAACACCGGGGAGCTGTTTTTT
TRBV6-5,.,.,TRBJ1-4,CASSYSRDEKLFF,TGTGCCAGCAGTTATTCTCGGGATGAAAAACTGTTTTTT
TRBV6-1,TRBD2,few,TRBJ2-7,CASTREWAYEQYF,TGTGCCAGCACGCGGGAGTGGGCCTACGAGCAGTACTTC
TRBV6-1,TRBD1,.,TRBJ2-5,CASSARPTGGLETQYF,TGTGCCAGCAGTGCCCGCCCCACAGGGGGCCTGGAGACCCAGTACTTC
TRBV28,.,.,TRBJ1-5,CASEGDSNQPQHF,TGTGCCAGCGAGGGTGATAGCAATCAGCCCCAGCATTTT
TRBV9,TRBD2,.,TRBJ2-3,CASSPTSGSDTQYF,TGTGCCAGCAGCCCGACTAGCGGTTCAGATACGCAGTATTTT
TRBV5-4,TRBD1,few,TRBJ1-2,CASSLQGADYGYTF,TGTGCCAGCAGCTTACAGGGGGCGGACTATGGCTACACCTTC
TRBV7-3,TRBD1,.,TRBJ2-7,CASSPTYGTGLDEQYF,TGTGCCAGCAGCCCGACATATGGGACAGGGTTAGACGAGCAGTACTTC
TRBV7-8,.,.,TRBJ1-1,CASSLDKTEAFF,TGTGCCAGCAGCTTAGATAAAACTGAAGCTTTCTTT
TRBV15,TRBD2,few,TRBJ2-3,CATSREGLGGGLTDTQYF,TGTGCCACCAGCAGAGAGGGGCTCGGGGGGGGCCTCACAGATACGCAGTATTTT
TRBV20-1,.,few,TRBJ2-5,CSANREETQYF,TGCAGTGCTAACCGCGAAGAGACCCAGTACTTC
TRBV2,.,.,TRBJ1-1,CASTLAGREAFF,TGTGCCAGCACCTTAGCGGGGCGTGAAGCTTTCTTT
TRBV29-1,TRBD1,.,TRBJ1-3,CSVVDRGDTIYF,TGCAGCGTAGTTGACAGGGGTGACACCATATATTTT
TRBV7-9,TRBD1,.,TRBJ1-4,CASSNDRGEKLFF,TGTGCCAGCAGCAACGACAGGGGTGAAAAACTGTTTTTT
TRBV5-6,.,few,TRBJ2-4,CASSPQSGYIQYF,TGTGCCAGCAGCCCGCAGTCGGGTTACATTCAGTACTTC
TRBV11-2,TRBD2,few,TRBJ2-1,CASGPAGGLEQFF,TGTGCCAGCGGACCAGCGGGAGGCCTTGAGCAGTTCTTC
TRBV4-2,TRBD1,few,TRBJ2-1,CASSLGTATNEQFF,TGTGCCAGCAGCCTTGGGACAGCTACTAATGAGCAGTTCTTC
TRBV10-3,TRBD1,.,TRBJ2-7,CAISGRTGGHEQYF,TGTGCCATCAGTGGACGGACAGGGGGCCACGAGCAGTACTTC
TRBV27,.,.,TRBJ2-1,CASSFGRSGVAGNEQFF,TGTGCCAGCAGTTTCGGCCGCTCCGGGGTTGCTGGTAATGAGCAGTTCTTC
TRBV30,TRBD1,few,TRBJ1-5,CAWNEGARNQPQHF,TGTGCCTGGAACGAGGGGGCGCGCAATCAGCCCCAGCATTTT
TRBV9,TRBD2,few,TRBJ2-7,CASSPQIAGSYEQYF,TGTGCCAGCAGCCCCCAGATAGCGGGGAGCTACGAGCAGTACTTC
TRBV7-9,.,few,TRBJ1-1,CASSLPGTEAFF,TGTGCCAGCAGCTTACCAGGCACTGAAGCTTTCTTT
TRBV5-4,TRBD1,.,TRBJ2-3,CASSSKDRGQDTQYF,TGTGCCAGCAGCTCCAAAGACAGGGGGCAAGATACGCAGTATTTT
TRBV11-2,TRBD1,.,TRBJ2-1,CASSSGQGEGNEQFF,TGTGCCAGCAGCTCAGGACAGGGCGAAGGCAATGAGCAGTTCTTC
TRBV2,.,few,TRBJ2-1,CASGGGGGEQFF,TGTGCCAGCGGGGGGGGCGGCGGTGAGCAGTTCTTC